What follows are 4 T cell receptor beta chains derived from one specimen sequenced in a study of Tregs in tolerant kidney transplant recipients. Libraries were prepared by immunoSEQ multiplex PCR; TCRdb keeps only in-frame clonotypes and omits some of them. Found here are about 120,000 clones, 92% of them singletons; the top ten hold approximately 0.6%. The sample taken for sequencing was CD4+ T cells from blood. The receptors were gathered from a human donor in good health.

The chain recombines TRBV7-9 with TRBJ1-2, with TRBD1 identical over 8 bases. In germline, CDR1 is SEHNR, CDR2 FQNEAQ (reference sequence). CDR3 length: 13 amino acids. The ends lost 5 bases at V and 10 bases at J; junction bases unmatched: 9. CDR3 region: CASSPGQAPAYTF. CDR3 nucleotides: TGTGCCAGCAGCCCGGGACAGGCCCCGGCCTACACCTTC.

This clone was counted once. The CDR3 sequence: CASSLEVRQNTEAFF. The CDR3 DNA reads as TGTGCCAGCAGCTTGGAAGTCAGGCAGAACACTGAAGCTTTCTTT. The chain employs TRBV5-4 and TRBJ1-1; no definite D call. The CDR3 consists of 15 residues. Germline V gives CDR1 SGHNT, CDR2 YYREEE (reference sequence). V was pared by 0 bases and J by 1 base, with 10 bases between.

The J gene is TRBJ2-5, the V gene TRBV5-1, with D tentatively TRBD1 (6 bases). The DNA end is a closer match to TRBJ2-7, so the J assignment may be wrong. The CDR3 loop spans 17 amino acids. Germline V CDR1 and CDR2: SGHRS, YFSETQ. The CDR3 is CASSLAGRGDFSYEQYF. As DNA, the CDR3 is TGCGCCAGCAGCTTGGCTGGCAGGGGAGATTTCTCCTACGAGCAGTACTTC.

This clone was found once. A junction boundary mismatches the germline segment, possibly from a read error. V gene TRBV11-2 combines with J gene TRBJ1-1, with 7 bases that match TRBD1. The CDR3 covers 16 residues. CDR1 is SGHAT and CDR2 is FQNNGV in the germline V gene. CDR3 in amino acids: CASSLDGTVRKAEAFF. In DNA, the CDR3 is TGTGCCAGCAGCCTAGACGGGACAGTAAGGAAGGCTGAAGCTTTCTTT. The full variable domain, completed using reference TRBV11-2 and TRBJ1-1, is EAGVAQSPRYKIIEKRQSVAFWCNPISGHATLYWYQQILGQGPKLLIQFQNNGVVDDSQLPKDRFSAERLKGVDSTLKIQPAKLEDSAVYLCASSLDGTVRKAEAFFGQGTRLTVV.